Listed here are 30 T cell receptor beta chains from one sample, sequenced in a study of cytomegalovirus exposure and HLA in healthy donors. It was with 60 Vbeta and 13 Jbeta primers that the PCR ran. Profiling relied on immunoSEQ multiplex PCR, and the TCRdb table lists in-frame clones only, not all of them. Among about 70,000 clones listed, 78% were seen once. The sequenced material came from PBMCs. All receptors come from a girl aged 10 to 17 in good health and CMV-seropositive.

This clone was recorded a few times. This chain joins TRBV6-5 and TRBJ1-6; TRBD1 matches at 7 bases. This CDR3 has 15 residues. The ends lost 6 bases at V and 6 bases at J; junction bases unmatched: 8. Germline V gene data show CDR1 as MNHEY and CDR2 as SVGAGI. CDR3 region: CASSWTGFGNSPLHF. The CDR3 region has the DNA TGTGCCAGCAGCTGGACAGGCTTCGGTAATTCACCCCTCCACTTT.

The rearrangement uses TRBV5-1 and TRBJ1-5; the D gene is possibly TRBD1 (5 bases). The V end was cut by 2 bases, the J end by 3 bases, with 9 bases between. The CDR3 has 14 amino acids. Germline-derived CDR1 and CDR2 are SGHRS and YFSETQ. The CDR3 nucleotides read TGCGCCAGCAGCTTCGGGGGGATCAATCAGCCCCAGCATTTT. It encodes CASSFGGINQPQHF.

CDR3 sequence reads: CASSGTGNSPLHF. CDR3 DNA: TGTGCCAGTAGCGGGACAGGGAATTCACCCCTCCACTTT. The V and J genes are TRBV19 and TRBJ1-6, with 9 positions matching TRBD1. This CDR3 is built from 13 residues. V lost 6 bases, J lost 7 bases, and 1 base stayed unmatched. CDR1 and CDR2 (germline): LNHDA, SQIVND (reference sequence).

This sequence joins TRBV2 and TRBJ1-5, with D unclear. V was pared by 3 bases and J by 6 bases, with 9 bases between. Germline values: CDR1 SNHLY, CDR2 FYNNEI. The CDR3 runs to 13 residues. CDR3 nucleotide sequence: TGTGCCAGCAGTGAGGGAGGAACTCAGCCCCAGCATTTT. This encodes CASSEGGTQPQHF.

This chain uses TRBV19 with TRBJ1-1; D ambiguous. CDR1 and CDR2 (germline): LNHDA, SQIVND (reference sequence). The CDR3 is 11 amino acids. V dropped 2 bases and J dropped 8 bases, with 6 bases sitting between them. In DNA form, the CDR3 reads TGTGCCAGTAGTATATCGTTGGAAGCTTTCTTT. Translating gives CASSISLEAFF. Full variable domain (rest looked up from reference TRBV19 and TRBJ1-1): DGGITQSPKYLFRKEGQNVTLSCEQNLNHDAMYWYRQDPGQGLRLIYYSQIVNDFQKGDIAEGYSVSREKKESFPLTVTSAQKNPTAFYLCASSISLEAFFGQGTRLTVV.

The rearrangement links TRBV4-1 to TRBJ2-5; 8 positions match TRBD2. Germline V gives CDR1 MGHRA, CDR2 YSYEKL. This CDR3 comprises 19 residues. Germline trimming cut 0 bases from V and 1 base from J; bases unmatched to any gene: 13. In DNA form, the CDR3 reads TGCGCCAGCAGCCAAGATACGTTCGGTAGCGGGACTCTCCAAGAGACCCAGTACTTC. It translates to CASSQDTFGSGTLQETQYF.

This clone was observed a few times. The chain uses TRBV14 and TRBJ1-2; possibly TRBD1 for D (5 bases). Deletions cut 1 base from V and 4 bases from J, with 16 bases between. From germline, CDR1 is SGHDN and CDR2 FVKESK. The CDR3 is 16 residues long. CDR3 sequence (DNA): TGTGCCAGCAGCCAAGCGAAATGGGGCCCAACCTATGGCTACACCTTC. It specifies CASSQAKWGPTYGYTF.

The chain is built from TRBV2 and TRBJ1-1; a possible D gene is TRBD1 (5 bases). V was clipped by 4 bases and J by 5 bases, with 14 bases between them. This CDR3 contains 14 residues. The germline V gene encodes CDR1 SNHLY and CDR2 FYNNEI. CDR3 sequence (DNA): TGTGCCAGCAGTGGTGGGGGGGGAGGTACTGAAGCTTTCTTT. It is translated as CASSGGGGGTEAFF.

The chain uses TRBV5-4 and TRBJ1-1; D call uncertain. The ends were cut back, 4 bases at V and 7 bases at J, with 11 bases in the middle. The CDR3 is 12 amino acids. Germline CDR1 SGHNT, CDR2 YYREEE (reference sequence). CDR3 coding DNA: TGTGCCAGCAGCCACTCCGGGGATGAAGCTTTCTTT. It encodes CASSHSGDEAFF.

On this clone: One end of the junction does not line up with germline, which may come from a read error. The V call is TRBV7-7, the J call TRBJ2-7; 8 bases are a match to TRBD1. Germline values: CDR1 SSHAT, CDR2 FNYEAQ (reference sequence). This CDR3 region has 15 residues. For the CDR3, the DNA is TGTGCTAGCAGCTTCGGGACAGGAGCTTCCTACGAGCAGTACTTC. As protein: CASSFGTGASYEQYF.

The J gene is TRBJ1-5, the V gene TRBV5-8, with D tentatively TRBD1 (6 bases). The germline V gene encodes CDR1 SGHTS and CDR2 YDEGEE. There are 17 residues in the CDR3. V shed 1 base and J shed 4 bases, with 18 bases lying between them. CDR3 protein: CASSLFYSTGTNQPQHF. The DNA for the CDR3 is TGTGCCAGCAGCTTGTTTTATTCGACAGGAACTAATCAGCCCCAGCATTTT.

V is TRBV5-1 and J is TRBJ2-5, with TRBD2 matching 10 bases. Losses at the gene ends were 3 bases for V and 4 bases for J; bases not matched to a gene: 6. The germline gives CDR1 SGHRS, CDR2 YFSETQ. The CDR3 loop spans 15 amino acids. The CDR3 sequence: CASSSAGTSVETQYF. Here the CDR3 DNA reads TGCGCCAGCAGCTCTGCCGGGACTAGCGTAGAGACCCAGTACTTC.

V usage is TRBV4-2 and J usage is TRBJ2-5; D not resolved. The CDR3 loop spans 14 amino acids. Trimming took 0 bases from V and 5 from J, leaving 10 bases between them. Germline-derived CDR1 and CDR2 are LGHNA and YNFKEQ. CDR3 nucleotides: TGTGCCAGCAGCCAAGATATCTACTTCGAGACCCAGTACTTC. Amino acid sequence: CASSQDIYFETQYF.

V gene TRBV9 combines with J gene TRBJ2-7; a possible D gene is TRBD2 (5 bases). CDR1 SGDLS and CDR2 YYNGEE come from the germline V gene. This CDR3 is 15 amino acids long. Between the trimmed V and J ends, which lost 0 bases and 2 bases, there was a span of 12 bases. For the CDR3, the DNA is TGTGCCAGCAGCGTAGGGGCAGTGGAGGCCTACGAGCAGTACTTC. It encodes CASSVGAVEAYEQYF.

This clone was observed a few times. CDR3 protein: CASSSGLFTDTQYF. The CDR3, as DNA: TGCGCCAGCAGCTCCGGACTATTCACAGATACGCAGTATTTT. The chain recombines TRBV5-1 with TRBJ2-3; a weak D match, TRBD2 (6 bases). The CDR3 runs 14 residues. CDR1 and CDR2 (germline): SGHRS, YFSETQ. V was cut by 3 bases and J by 2 bases, with 10 bases left in between.

The chain employs TRBV5-1 and TRBJ1-1, with 8 bases lining up with TRBD1. Germline trimming cut 6 bases from V and 1 base from J; bases unmatched to any gene: 8. The CDR3 extends over 15 amino acids. In germline, CDR1 is SGHRS, CDR2 YFSETQ. CDR3 coding DNA: TGCGCCAGCAACCGACAGGGGTGGGGGAACACTGAAGCTTTCTTT. Its translation is CASNRQGWGNTEAFF.

This chain joins TRBV6-5 and TRBJ1-5, with a possible D match to TRBD1 (5 bases). CDR3 length equals 13 residues. V gave up 6 bases and J gave up 6 bases, with 12 bases separating them. Germline V CDR1 and CDR2: MNHEY, SVGAGI. CDR3 DNA sequence: TGTGCCAGCAGGCGGGACCCGGTTCAGCCCCAGCATTTT. This translates into CASRRDPVQPQHF.

The chain uses TRBV4-1 and TRBJ1-1; no definite D call. The CDR3 has 13 amino acids. Germline loops: CDR1 MGHRA, CDR2 YSYEKL. Trimming took off 4 bases at V and 1 base at J, with 7 bases between the two ends. The DNA of the CDR3 is TGCGCCAGCAGCCGAGGGTGGAACACTGAAGCTTTCTTT. Protein product: CASSRGWNTEAFF.

This clone was seen a handful of times. The chain combines TRBV2 with TRBJ2-2, with D perhaps matching TRBD1 (6 bases). Germline CDR1 is SNHLY and CDR2 is FYNNEI. Trimming stripped 3 bases from V and 7 bases from J, with 15 bases between. The CDR3 length is 15 residues. This CDR3 reads CASSENRVGSGELFF. The CDR3 DNA is TGTGCCAGCAGTGAGAACAGGGTGGGAAGCGGGGAGCTGTTTTTT.

The V gene is TRBV7-8, the J gene TRBJ1-2; maybe TRBD1 (6 bases). The germline V and J ends were trimmed by 5 bases and 2 bases, with 18 bases remaining between them. The CDR3 extends over 16 amino acids. Germline assignment: CDR1 SGHVS and CDR2 FQNEAQ. DNA of the CDR3: TGTGCCAGCAGCCTTTACCGCTGGACAGTAAACTATGGCTACACCTTC. It is translated as CASSLYRWTVNYGYTF.

The chain combines TRBV9 with TRBJ2-1; 7 bases fit TRBD2. The CDR3 contains 14 residues. Per the germline V gene, CDR1 is SGDLS and CDR2 is YYNGEE. Trimming took 2 bases from V and 9 from J; bases not matched to a gene: 8. The CDR3 sequence: CASSVGGGHSEQFF. CDR3 DNA sequence: TGTGCCAGCAGCGTTGGGGGGGGTCATAGTGAGCAGTTCTTC.

The chain recombines TRBV7-9 with TRBJ1-3; D not resolved. Trimming removed 1 base at V and 3 bases at J, with 7 bases between. The CDR3 runs to 14 residues. The germline V gene has CDR1 SEHNR and CDR2 FQNEAQ (reference sequence). CDR3 sequence: CASSLVSVGNTIYF. The CDR3 coding sequence is TGTGCCAGCAGCTTAGTGAGTGTTGGAAACACCATATATTTT.

The chain has TRBV28 and TRBJ2-7, with a possible D match to TRBD1 (6 bases). V was trimmed by 4 bases and J by 0 bases, leaving 10 bases between them. The length of the CDR3 is 14 residues. The germline V gene has CDR1 MDHEN and CDR2 SYDVKM. CDR3 nucleotide sequence: TGTGCCAGCAGTTCCTGGGACACCTCCTACGAGCAGTACTTC. Translated, it gives CASSSWDTSYEQYF.

This clone was seen only once. V usage is TRBV7-9 and J usage is TRBJ2-7, with 8 bases identical to TRBD2. Germline V gene sequence: CDR1 SEHNR, CDR2 FQNEAQ (reference sequence). The CDR3 sequence is 15 residues long. With 2 bases clipped from V and 1 base from J, the junction kept 4 bases outside the gene matches. DNA of the CDR3: TGTGCCAGCAGCTTATTACTAGCGGATTCCTACGAGCAGTACTTC. Amino acids: CASSLLLADSYEQYF.

This clone occurred a few times. The rearrangement links TRBV6-5 to TRBJ1-5; possibly TRBD1 for D (5 bases). The CDR3 is made up of 15 amino acids. V lost 6 bases and J 1 base, leaving 13 bases between the germline ends. Germline V gene data show CDR1 as MNHEY and CDR2 as SVGAGI. The chain's CDR3 is CASRLTGWSNQPQHF. CDR3 nucleotides: TGTGCCAGCAGACTAACAGGTTGGAGCAATCAGCCCCAGCATTTT.

The chain links TRBV5-1 to TRBJ1-1; 10 positions agree with TRBD1. Germline V gene lookup returns CDR1 SGHRS and CDR2 YFSETQ. The CDR3 spans 18 residues. J lost 0 bases, V lost 4 bases, and 12 bases had no gene match. CDR3 coding DNA: TGCGCCAGCAGCCTCCTAGCGACAGGGGGCGGGATGAACACTGAAGCTTTCTTT. It specifies CASSLLATGGGMNTEAFF.

In its sample, this clone was seen a few times. This rearrangement joins TRBV18 to TRBJ1-1; D uncertain. V was cut by 3 bases and J by 1 base, with 6 bases left in between. The germline V gene has CDR1 KGHSH and CDR2 LQKENI. The CDR3 spans 13 residues. The CDR3 loop is CASSPQANTEAFF. The CDR3 coding sequence is TGTGCCAGCTCACCTCAGGCGAACACTGAAGCTTTCTTT. Variable domain in full (rest from reference TRBV18 and TRBJ1-1): NAGVMQNPRHLVRRRGQEARLRCSPMKGHSHVYWYRQLPEEGLKFMVYLQKENIIDESGMPKERFSAEFPKEGPSILRIQQVVRGDSAAYFCASSPQANTEAFFGQGTRLTVV.

The J gene is TRBJ1-1, the V gene TRBV28; D call uncertain. CDR1 and CDR2 (germline): MDHEN, SYDVKM. The V gene lost 2 bases and the J gene lost 2 bases, with 12 bases spanning the gap. The CDR3 is 15 amino acids. The CDR3 bases are TGTGCCAGCAGTTTAGTACAGCCATCCAACACTGAAGCTTTCTTT. Translating it yields CASSLVQPSNTEAFF.

The chain couples TRBV5-8 to TRBJ2-2; D is undetermined. The CDR3 loop spans 14 amino acids. V was trimmed by 7 bases and J by 2 bases, leaving 12 bases between them. Germline V gene data show CDR1 as SGHTS and CDR2 as YDEGEE. CDR3 nucleotides: TGTGCCAGCTTAGGCAGGATTAACACCGGGGAGCTGTTTTTT. Protein product: CASLGRINTGELFF. Complete variable domain (other parts from reference TRBV5-8 and TRBJ2-2): EAGVTQSPTHLIKTRGQQATLRCSPISGHTSVYWYQQALGLGLQFLLWYDEGEERNRGNFPPRFSGRQFPNYSSELNVNALELEDSALYLCASLGRINTGELFFGEGSRLTVL.

This clone was seen more than once but under ten times. The chain employs TRBV6-1 and TRBJ2-6; D gene ambiguous. Deletions cut 2 bases from V and 4 bases from J, with 9 bases between. Germline assignment: CDR1 MNHNS and CDR2 SASEGT. This CDR3 contains 15 residues. DNA for the CDR3: TGTGCCAGCAGTGAACCCGCGCTAGGGGCCAACGTCCTGACTTTC. Translated: CASSEPALGANVLTF.